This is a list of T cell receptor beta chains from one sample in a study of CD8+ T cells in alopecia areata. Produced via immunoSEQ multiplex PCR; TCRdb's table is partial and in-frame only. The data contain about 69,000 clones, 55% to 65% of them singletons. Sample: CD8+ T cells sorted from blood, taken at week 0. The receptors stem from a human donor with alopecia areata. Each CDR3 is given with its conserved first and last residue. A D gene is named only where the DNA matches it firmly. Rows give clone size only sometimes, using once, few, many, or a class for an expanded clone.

CDR3 DNA: TGTGCCAGCAGTTTAGAGGGGAGTGCCTACGAGCAGTACTTC
CDR3 protein: CASSLEGSAYEQYF
V gene: TRBV27
J gene: TRBJ2-7
clone size: -
D gene: -

CDR3 DNA: TGTGCCAGCAGCCAAATCCCCCTACCCGATATATACGAGCAGTACTTC
CDR3 protein: CASSQIPLPDIYEQYF
V gene: TRBV7-2
J gene: TRBJ2-7
clone size: -
D gene: -

CDR3 DNA: TGCAGCGTTGAAGGGGGGCCAGCGGGGCGCACAGATACGCAGTATTTT
CDR3 protein: CSVEGGPAGRTDTQYF
V gene: TRBV29-1
J gene: TRBJ2-3
clone size: -
D gene: -

CDR3 DNA: TGTGCCTGGAGTCCCGGGACAGCATTAATCATCGGCGAGCAGTACTTC
CDR3 protein: CAWSPGTALIIGEQYF
V gene: TRBV30
J gene: TRBJ2-7
clone size: medium-sized
D gene: TRBD1

CDR3 DNA: TGTGCCAGCGCCGGTTGGACAGGGGAGAGCGAGCAGTACTTC
CDR3 protein: CASAGWTGESEQYF
V gene: TRBV2
J gene: TRBJ2-7
clone size: -
D gene: TRBD1

CDR3 DNA: TGTGCCAGCAGCCGCGGGACAGGAGGTTACGAGCAGTACTTC
CDR3 protein: CASSRGTGGYEQYF
V gene: TRBV7-7
J gene: TRBJ2-7
clone size: once
D gene: TRBD1

CDR3 DNA: TGTGCCAGCAGTCTCCCTTTTGGGGGGGTGTATGGCTACACCTTC
CDR3 protein: CASSLPFGGVYGYTF
V gene: TRBV28
J gene: TRBJ1-2
clone size: -
D gene: -

CDR3 DNA: TGTGCCAGCAGCCCCCGCCGAGGTGAGCAGTTCTTC
CDR3 protein: CASSPRRGEQFF
V gene: TRBV9
J gene: TRBJ2-1
clone size: -
D gene: -

CDR3 DNA: TGTGCCTGGAGTGTACAGGGGAATGAGCAGTTCTTC
CDR3 protein: CAWSVQGNEQFF
V gene: TRBV30
J gene: TRBJ2-1
clone size: few
D gene: TRBD1

CDR3 DNA: TGTGCCAGCAGCTTGACACTAGCGGGCTGGAAGTTCTTC
CDR3 protein: CASSLTLAGWKFF
V gene: TRBV5-6
J gene: TRBJ2-1
clone size: -
D gene: TRBD2

CDR3 DNA: TGCGCCAGCAGCTTGGCGGGCCTCCCCCTGGACGAGCAGTACTTC
CDR3 protein: CASSLAGLPLDEQYF
V gene: TRBV5-1
J gene: TRBJ2-7
clone size: -
D gene: -

CDR3 DNA: TGCGCCAGCAGCCAAGACGGGCTACCTAACACTGAAGCTTTCTTT
CDR3 protein: CASSQDGLPNTEAFF
V gene: TRBV4-1
J gene: TRBJ1-1
clone size: -
D gene: -

CDR3 DNA: TGTGCCAGCAGCCAAACCGGGGTGGCCACCTACGAGCAGTACTTC
CDR3 protein: CASSQTGVATYEQYF
V gene: TRBV7-8
J gene: TRBJ2-7
clone size: -
D gene: -

CDR3 DNA: TGTGCCAGCAGCCCGGGACTAGCGTTGGACCAAGAGACCCAGTACTTC
CDR3 protein: CASSPGLALDQETQYF
V gene: TRBV7-7
J gene: TRBJ2-5
clone size: few
D gene: TRBD2

CDR3 DNA: TGTGCCAGCAGCACCCTACTAGGCCGAAATACGCAGTATTTT
CDR3 protein: CASSTLLGRNTQYF
V gene: TRBV5-6
J gene: TRBJ2-3
clone size: -
D gene: -

CDR3 DNA: TGTGCCAGCAGTTTTTTCGGGGACAGATCCTACGAGCAGTACTTC
CDR3 protein: CASSFFGDRSYEQYF
V gene: TRBV27
J gene: TRBJ2-7
clone size: -
D gene: TRBD1

CDR3 DNA: TGTGCCAGCAGCTTATTATCGGGGAATGAGCAGTTCTTC
CDR3 protein: CASSLLSGNEQFF
V gene: TRBV11-2
J gene: TRBJ2-1
clone size: -
D gene: -

CDR3 DNA: TGCGCCAGCAGCTTAATAATAGGGGGACAGGATGGCTACACCTTC
CDR3 protein: CASSLIIGGQDGYTF
V gene: TRBV5-1
J gene: TRBJ1-2
clone size: -
D gene: TRBD1